A few counts support the clone carrying this TCR beta chain. Its specificity is not known. Sample-barcoded 5' priming and a J-beta primer mix drove a second PCR of roughly 6 to 12 cycles. A 12-random-nucleotide template-switch adaptor tagged each cDNA molecule. TCRdb called the 5' RACE reads again in MiXCR, with one record for every CDR3 protein. The data contain around 700,000 distinct CDR3 sequences, more than 20% of them singletons. This record comes from a study of blood T cells in healthy people across ages. Study-wide results and caveats: Across the age range, TCR beta diversity per million T cells fell in a roughly linear way.

The same data also went into a second study, on T cells of mothers and their children. Per that study: Over five children and their three healthy Caucasian mothers were the donors. Reads recorded for TCR beta CDR3 numbered over 9.5 million per mother and approximately 2.9 million per child.

The source material was blood. This receptor was taken from a boy aged 10-17 years in good health.

CDR3 amino acids: CSPEGRDPNTEAFF. The CDR3 DNA follows: TGCAGCCCCGAGGGCAGGGACCCGAACACTGAAGCTTTCTTT. The chain uses TRBV29-1 and TRBJ1-1, with TRBD1 as a possible D gene (5 bases). The V gene's germline CDR1 is SQVTM and CDR2 ANQGSEA. There are 14 residues in the CDR3. Trimming left V 8 bases short and J 1 base short, with 17 bases between.